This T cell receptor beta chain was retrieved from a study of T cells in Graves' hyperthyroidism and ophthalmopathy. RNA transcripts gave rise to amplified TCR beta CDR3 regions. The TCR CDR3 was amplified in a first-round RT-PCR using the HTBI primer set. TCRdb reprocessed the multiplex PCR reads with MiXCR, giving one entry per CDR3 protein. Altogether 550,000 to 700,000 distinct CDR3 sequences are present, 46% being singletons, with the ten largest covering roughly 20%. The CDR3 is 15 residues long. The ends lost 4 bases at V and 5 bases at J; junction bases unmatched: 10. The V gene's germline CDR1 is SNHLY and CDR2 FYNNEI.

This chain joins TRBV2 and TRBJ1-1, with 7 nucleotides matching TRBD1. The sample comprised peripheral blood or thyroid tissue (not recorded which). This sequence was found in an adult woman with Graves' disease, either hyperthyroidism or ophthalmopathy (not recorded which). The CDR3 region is CASSGSETGWTEAFF. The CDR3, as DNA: TGTGCCAGCAGTGGGAGCGAGACAGGGTGGACTGAAGCTTTCTTT.